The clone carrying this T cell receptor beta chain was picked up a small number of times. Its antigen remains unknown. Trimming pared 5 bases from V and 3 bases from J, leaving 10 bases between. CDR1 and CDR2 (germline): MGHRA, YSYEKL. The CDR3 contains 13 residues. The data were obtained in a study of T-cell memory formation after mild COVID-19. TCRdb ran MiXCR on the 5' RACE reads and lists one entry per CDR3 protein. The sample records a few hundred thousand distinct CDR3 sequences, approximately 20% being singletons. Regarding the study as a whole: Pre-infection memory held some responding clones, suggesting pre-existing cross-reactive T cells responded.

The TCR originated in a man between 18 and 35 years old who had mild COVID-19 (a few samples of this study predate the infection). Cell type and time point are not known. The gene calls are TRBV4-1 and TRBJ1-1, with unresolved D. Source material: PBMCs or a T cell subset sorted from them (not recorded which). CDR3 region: CASSDFLDTEAFF. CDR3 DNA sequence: TGCGCCAGCAGCGACTTCTTGGACACTGAAGCTTTCTTT.